This T cell receptor (beta chain) appears in the sequencing data of a study of shared clonotypes between healthy human individuals. Across the whole study: Those who served as donors were a couple of women and three men between the ages of 18 and 49. The study's findings and limits: The low donor count limited represented genetic and exposure-history diversity.

In regard to this clone: Its matching antigen is unknown.

The unsorted samples had some 90 million PBMCs used for genomic DNA. The assay ran at deep level. The table came from immunoSEQ multiplex PCR; TCRdb's copy has only in-frame clones and leaves some out. This table has fewer than 600,000 clones, 77% appearing once. The sequence was collected from a woman in her forties in good health. Some clones in this sample may be carry-over from other donors' samples. Sample: PBMCs.

The CDR3 protein is CASSGGGGYTF. Written as DNA, the CDR3 is TGTGCCAGCAGTGGGGGAGGCGGCTACACCTTC. V and J are TRBV6-5 and TRBJ1-2; D perhaps matches TRBD1 (5 bases). The ends were cut back, 5 bases at V and 8 bases at J, with 9 bases in the middle. The germline gives CDR1 MNHEY, CDR2 SVGAGI. The CDR3 runs to 11 residues.